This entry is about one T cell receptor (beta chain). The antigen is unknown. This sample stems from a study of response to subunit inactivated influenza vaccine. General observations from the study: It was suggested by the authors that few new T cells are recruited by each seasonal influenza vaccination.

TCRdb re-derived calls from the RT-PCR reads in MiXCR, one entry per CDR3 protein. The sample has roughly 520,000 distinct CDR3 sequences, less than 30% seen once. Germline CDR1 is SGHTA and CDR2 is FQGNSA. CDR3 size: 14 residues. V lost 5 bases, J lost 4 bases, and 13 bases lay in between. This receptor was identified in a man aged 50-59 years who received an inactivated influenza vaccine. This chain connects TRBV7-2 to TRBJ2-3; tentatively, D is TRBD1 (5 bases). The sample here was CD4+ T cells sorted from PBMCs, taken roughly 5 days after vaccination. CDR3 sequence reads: CASSPGLGADTQYF. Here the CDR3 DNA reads TGTGCCAGCAGCCCAGGGCTCGGAGCAGATACGCAGTATTTT.